Below are 32 T cell receptor beta chains sequenced from a single sample in a study of CD8+ T cells in alopecia areata. cDNA serving as the sequencing template came from extracted, reverse transcribed RNA. Sequencing was performed with immunoSEQ multiplex PCR; in TCRdb, only in-frame clones are kept and a portion is missing. Of under 300,000 clones listed, roughly 69% are singletons. The sequenced sample was CD4+ T cells sorted from blood, obtained at week 0. These receptors all come from a human donor with alopecia areata.

The chain carries TRBV5-6 and TRBJ1-6; 7 bases agree with TRBD1. CDR1 SGHDT and CDR2 YYEEEE come from the germline V gene. V trimming: 4 bases; J trimming: 5 bases; junction bases outside the gene matches: 9. The CDR3 loop spans 16 amino acids. Here the CDR3 DNA reads TGTGCCAGCAGCCATGATCCGGGACAGCATAATTCACCCCTCCACTTT. Its translation is CASSHDPGQHNSPLHF.

The chain carries TRBV10-3 and TRBJ1-5; the D gene is possibly TRBD1 (6 bases). The germline V gene encodes CDR1 ENHRY and CDR2 SYGVKD. Between the trimmed V and J ends, which lost 10 bases and 4 bases, there was a span of 20 bases. The CDR3 is 15 residues long. The CDR3 is CATIPGAPGNQPQHF. CDR3 DNA sequence: TGTGCCACCATCCCGGGGGCGCCGGGGAATCAGCCCCAGCATTTT.

The chain joins TRBV5-1 to TRBJ2-7, with TRBD1 matching 7 bases. Per germline, CDR1 SGHRS and CDR2 YFSETQ. The CDR3 is made up of 14 amino acids. The V gene end was trimmed by 0 bases and the J gene end by 3 bases; junction bases not matched to a gene: 3. CDR3 DNA: TGCGCCAGCAGCTTGGACGGGACAGACTACGAGCAGTACTTC. As protein: CASSLDGTDYEQYF.

This clone appeared a few times. The chain carries TRBV7-9 and TRBJ1-2, with 7 bases matching TRBD1. Germline V gene data show CDR1 as SEHNR and CDR2 as FQNEAQ (reference sequence). The V gene end was trimmed by 5 bases and the J gene end by 4 bases; junction bases not matched to a gene: 16. The CDR3 extends over 17 amino acids. The CDR3 nucleotides read TGTGCCAGCAGCCACACGAGGAGACAGGGAAAGGGCTATGGCTACACCTTC. This encodes CASSHTRRQGKGYGYTF.

V usage is TRBV30 and J usage is TRBJ2-2, with D tentatively TRBD1 (6 bases). With 2 bases removed from V and 4 bases from J, the gap between germline ends came to 17 bases. There are 16 residues in the CDR3. Germline V gene data show CDR1 as GTSNPN and CDR2 as SVGIG (reference sequence). The CDR3 nucleotides read TGTGCCTGGAGTCGGACTTTTGGACAGCGCACCGGGGAGCTGTTTTTT. It specifies CAWSRTFGQRTGELFF.

This rearrangement joins TRBV11-2 to TRBJ2-5, with D uncertain. Per germline, CDR1 SGHAT and CDR2 FQNNGV. The CDR3 loop spans 15 amino acids. V was clipped by 5 bases and J by 1 base, with 14 bases between them. CDR3: CASSRPWRSQETQYF. Here the CDR3 DNA reads TGTGCCAGCAGCCGGCCCTGGCGTAGCCAAGAGACCCAGTACTTC.

The chain uses TRBV29-1 and TRBJ2-5; 7 bases line up with TRBD2. There are 13 residues in the CDR3. CDR1 and CDR2 (germline): SQVTM, ANQGSEA. Trimming cost V 6 bases and J 1 base; bases outside gene matches: 5. The chain's CDR3 is CSVGSGPQETQYF. CDR3 DNA: TGCAGCGTCGGTAGCGGGCCCCAAGAGACCCAGTACTTC. Looking up the rest from reference TRBV29-1 and TRBJ2-5 gives the full variable domain: SAVISQKPSRDICQRGTSLTIQCQVDSQVTMMFWYRQQPGQSLTLIATANQGSEATYESGFVIDKFPISRPNLTFSTLTVSNMSPEDSSIYLCSVGSGPQETQYFGPGTRLLVL.

The V gene is TRBV30, the J gene TRBJ1-6; D is unclear. This CDR3 is built from 9 residues. V lost 8 bases and J 10 bases, leaving 6 bases between the germline ends. Germline assignment: CDR1 GTSNPN and CDR2 SVGIG (reference sequence). The CDR3 region is CAGSSPLHF. DNA of the CDR3: TGTGCCGGCAGCTCACCCCTCCACTTT.

The chain combines TRBV27 with TRBJ2-3, with D possibly matching TRBD1 (7 bases). The CDR3 length is 16 residues. The germline V gene encodes CDR1 MNHEY and CDR2 SMNVEV (reference sequence). Trimming left V 4 bases short and J 0 bases short, with 14 bases between. CDR3: CASSWRGLASTDTQYF. CDR3 in DNA: TGTGCCAGCAGTTGGAGGGGGCTAGCTAGCACAGATACGCAGTATTTT.

This clone has more than one count but fewer than ten. The V and J genes are TRBV29-1 and TRBJ2-5, with 8 nucleotides matching TRBD2. Germline V gene lookup returns CDR1 SQVTM and CDR2 ANQGSEA. This CDR3 has 14 amino acids. Germline trimming cut 5 bases from V and 2 bases from J; bases unmatched to any gene: 7. In nucleotides, the CDR3 is TGCAGCGTTTCGCTAGCGGGTTCACAAGAGACCCAGTACTTC. Translating it yields CSVSLAGSQETQYF.

The chain employs TRBV5-1 and TRBJ1-4, with 12 bases identical to TRBD1. Germline loops: CDR1 SGHRS, CDR2 YFSETQ. This CDR3 has 15 amino acids. With 4 bases clipped from V and 6 bases from J, the junction kept 4 bases outside the gene matches. DNA of the CDR3: TGCGCCAGCAGCGGGACAGGGGGCGTATATGAAAAACTGTTTTTT. It codes for CASSGTGGVYEKLFF. Drawing the rest from reference TRBV5-1 and TRBJ1-4, the complete variable domain is KAGVTQTPRYLIKTRGQQVTLSCSPISGHRSVSWYQQTPGQGLQFLFEYFSETQRNKGNFPGRFSGRQFSNSRSEMNVSTLELGDSALYLCASSGTGGVYEKLFFGSGTQLSVL.

J is TRBJ2-5 and V is TRBV5-1; D is uncertain. Germline V gene sequence: CDR1 SGHRS, CDR2 YFSETQ. This CDR3 region has 14 residues. Trimming removed 0 bases at V and 5 bases at J, with 11 bases between. The CDR3 region has the DNA TGCGCCAGCAGCTTGGGTCGGAATCAGGAGACCCAGTACTTC. Encoded protein: CASSLGRNQETQYF.

This clone was counted a few times. Other DNA sequences in the same sample also yield this CDR3. The chain recombines TRBV11-2 with TRBJ2-5, with no clear D. V was shortened by 1 base and J by 2 bases, with 5 bases between the two germline ends. The germline CDR1 and CDR2 sequences are SGHAT and FQNNGV. This CDR3 spans 13 amino acids. The CDR3 protein is CASSLGYQETQYF. The CDR3 region has the DNA TGTGCCAGCAGCTTAGGCTATCAAGAGACCCAGTACTTC.

The chain uses TRBV5-1 and TRBJ2-3; D gene uncertain. Germline CDR1 is SGHRS and CDR2 is YFSETQ. Trimming removed 2 bases from V and 4 bases from J, with 11 bases in between. The CDR3 is 14 residues long. The CDR3 loop is CASSLIGLADTQYF. The CDR3 DNA is TGCGCCAGCAGCTTAATCGGGTTAGCAGATACGCAGTATTTT.

This chain connects TRBV5-1 to TRBJ2-3; TRBD1 matches at 7 bases. V was pared by 1 base and J by 4 bases, with 6 bases of the junction left unmatched. Germline CDR1 reads SGHRS; CDR2 reads YFSETQ. This CDR3 contains 15 residues. The CDR3 sequence: CASSLRGLPADTQYF. Here the CDR3 DNA reads TGCGCCAGCAGCTTGAGGGGGCTCCCGGCAGATACGCAGTATTTT.

A remark on this clone: Other DNA sequences in this specimen translate into the identical CDR3. The V gene is TRBV30, the J gene TRBJ1-2; 8 bases align to TRBD1. From germline, CDR1 is GTSNPN and CDR2 SVGIG (reference sequence). The CDR3 has 16 residues. V gave up 0 bases and J gave up 4 bases; unmatched junction bases: 10. For the CDR3, the DNA is TGTGCCTGGAGTGTCGGGTCTGGCCAGGGGGCCTATGGCTACACCTTC. Protein: CAWSVGSGQGAYGYTF. Combining the CDR3 with reference TRBV30 and TRBJ1-2 gives the whole variable domain SQTIHQWPATLVQPVGSPLSLECTVEGTSNPNLYWYRQAAGRGLQLLFYSVGIGQISSEVPQNLSASRPQDRQFILSSKKLLLSDSGFYLCAWSVGSGQGAYGYTFGSGTRLTVV.

The J gene is TRBJ2-2, the V gene TRBV7-8, with D perhaps matching TRBD1 (6 bases). The CDR3 consists of 15 residues. The germline gives CDR1 SGHVS, CDR2 FQNEAQ. The V end was cut by 0 bases, the J end by 7 bases, with 12 bases between. CDR3 sequence (DNA): TGTGCCAGCAGCTTAGCTACTACAGGGCACGGGGAGCTGTTTTTT. Its protein product is CASSLATTGHGELFF.

This chain uses TRBV30 with TRBJ2-7; the match to TRBD1 covers 7 bases. This CDR3 is 16 amino acids long. J lost 4 bases, V lost 1 base, and 13 bases had no gene match. Germline lookup yields CDR1 GTSNPN and CDR2 SVGIG (reference sequence). CDR3 amino acids: CAWSGTGAPFGYEQYF. The CDR3 coding sequence is TGTGCCTGGAGTGGCACAGGGGCCCCGTTTGGATACGAGCAGTACTTC.

The chain carries TRBV30 and TRBJ1-2; D unclear. The CDR3 is made up of 14 amino acids. Trimming took off 4 bases at V and 0 bases at J, with 12 bases between the two ends. Germline CDR1 GTSNPN, CDR2 SVGIG (reference sequence). The CDR3 DNA sequence: TGTGCCTGGAAGGAGGCAGGCCCTAACTATGGCTACACCTTC. Protein sequence: CAWKEAGPNYGYTF.

J is TRBJ2-1 and V is TRBV7-2; D remains unclear. Looked up from germline, CDR1 is SGHTA and CDR2 is FQGNSA. Trimming removed 5 bases at V and 4 bases at J, with 6 bases between. The CDR3 sequence is 12 residues long. CDR3 DNA: TGTGCCAGCAGCGCCGTATACAATGAGCAGTTCTTC. Translated, it gives CASSAVYNEQFF.

The chain couples TRBV10-3 to TRBJ1-1; D perhaps matches TRBD1 (6 bases). CDR3 size: 13 residues. Germline lookup yields CDR1 ENHRY and CDR2 SYGVKD. The V end lost 2 bases, the J end lost 3 bases, and 7 bases lay between the germline ends. DNA for the CDR3: TGTGCCATCAGTGAGAGGGGGGACACTGAAGCTTTCTTT. It codes for CAISERGDTEAFF.

This chain links TRBV30 with TRBJ2-5, with 14 bases identical to TRBD2. The germline V gene encodes CDR1 GTSNPN and CDR2 SVGIG (reference sequence). With 2 bases clipped from V and 5 bases from J, the junction kept 7 bases outside the gene matches. The CDR3 is 16 amino acids. CDR3 sequence (DNA): TGTGCCTGGAGTTACTCCCGGACTAGCGGGGGGGAGACCCAGTACTTC. This codes for CAWSYSRTSGGETQYF. Full variable domain (outside the CDR3, taken from reference TRBV30 and TRBJ2-5): SQTIHQWPATLVQPVGSPLSLECTVEGTSNPNLYWYRQAAGRGLQLLFYSVGIGQISSEVPQNLSASRPQDRQFILSSKKLLLSDSGFYLCAWSYSRTSGGETQYFGPGTRLLVL.

The rearrangement joins TRBV30 to TRBJ1-6, with TRBD1 identical over 7 bases. V dropped 2 bases and J dropped 6; count of bases not matched to a gene: 7. Germline assignment: CDR1 GTSNPN and CDR2 SVGIG (reference sequence). CDR3 length equals 15 residues. CDR3 protein: CAWSTTGAVNSPLHF. DNA for the CDR3: TGTGCCTGGAGTACTACAGGGGCGGTTAATTCACCCCTCCACTTT.

This clone was seen a few times. The rearrangement joins TRBV30 to TRBJ1-2; 8 bases match TRBD1. Germline trimming cut 1 base from V and 3 bases from J; bases unmatched to any gene: 1. Germline-derived CDR1 and CDR2 are GTSNPN and SVGIG (reference sequence). The CDR3 sequence is 13 residues long. CDR3 DNA sequence: TGTGCCTGGAGTGAGGGACAGGACTATGGCTACACCTTC. Protein sequence: CAWSEGQDYGYTF.

About this clone: The identical CDR3 is also encoded by other nucleotide sequences in the sample. This chain connects TRBV29-1 to TRBJ2-7; D unclear. The CDR3 sequence is 12 residues long. Trimming left V 4 bases short and J 1 base short, with 8 bases between. CDR1 is SQVTM, CDR2 ANQGSEA, per germline. CDR3 in amino acids: CSVVGNSYEQYF. The CDR3 nucleotides read TGCAGCGTTGTGGGGAATTCCTACGAGCAGTACTTC.

This clone was seen a few times. This sequence joins TRBV10-2 and TRBJ2-7; TRBD1 aligns across 8 bases. Germline CDR1 is WSHSY and CDR2 is SAAADI. The CDR3 has 11 residues. Trimming at V came to 6 bases and at J to 10 bases, leaving 5 bases not matched to a gene. CDR3 DNA: TGCGCCAGCAGGGCAGGGGGCGCCCAGTACTTC. Amino acids: CASRAGGAQYF.

The genes are TRBV2 and TRBJ1-6, with unresolved D. The CDR3 spans 16 residues. Trimming pared 6 bases from V and 0 bases from J, leaving 12 bases between. Looked up from germline, CDR1 is SNHLY and CDR2 is FYNNEI. The CDR3 nucleotides read TGTGCCAGCAGGTTGGCGGGAGGCTCCTATAATTCACCCCTCCACTTT. Translation gives CASRLAGGSYNSPLHF.

The J gene is TRBJ2-7, the V gene TRBV27, with a tentative D call TRBD1 (5 bases). The V end lost 4 bases, the J end lost 0 bases, and 10 bases lay between the germline ends. CDR3 length equals 14 residues. CDR1 MNHEY and CDR2 SMNVEV come from the germline V gene (reference sequence). The CDR3 sequence: CASSWRQNSYEQYF. The CDR3 coding sequence is TGTGCCAGCAGTTGGAGACAGAACTCCTACGAGCAGTACTTC.

The chain joins TRBV6-5 to TRBJ1-6; D not resolved. This CDR3 spans 15 amino acids. With 3 bases removed from V and 3 bases from J, the gap between germline ends came to 9 bases. Germline values: CDR1 MNHEY, CDR2 SVGAGI. The CDR3, as DNA: TGTGCCAGCAGTTATGGCACCCTCTATAATTCACCCCTCCACTTT. Translating it yields CASSYGTLYNSPLHF.

The chain uses TRBV6-5 and TRBJ1-2; D is unclear. From germline, CDR1 is MNHEY and CDR2 SVGAGI. The CDR3 spans 15 residues. V dropped 6 bases and J dropped 4 bases, with 18 bases sitting between them. CDR3 protein: CASRQTHTELYGYTF. The CDR3, as DNA: TGTGCCAGCAGACAAACCCACACAGAGCTCTATGGCTACACCTTC.

The CDR3 coding sequence is TGTGCCAGCAGCGACCAGGGGGCGCGGGGCTACACCTTC. Protein product: CASSDQGARGYTF. This chain connects TRBV7-9 to TRBJ1-2, with 8 nucleotides matching TRBD1. Per the germline V gene, CDR1 is SEHNR and CDR2 is FQNEAQ (reference sequence). This CDR3 contains 13 residues. V shed 5 bases and J 8 bases; nucleotides not matched to a gene: 7.

The gene calls are TRBV15 and TRBJ2-4, with TRBD2 as a possible D gene (6 bases). The CDR3 totals 15 residues. Trimming shortened V by 3 bases and J by 7 bases, and 16 bases separated the two germline ends. Germline loops: CDR1 LNHNV, CDR2 YYDKDF (reference sequence). The CDR3 protein is CATSREGLQGNIQYF. In nucleotides, the CDR3 is TGTGCCACCAGCAGGGAGGGACTTCAGGGCAACATTCAGTACTTC.